Here is one TCR beta chain with its context. Its antigen is not yet known. No per-base quality is available; no much larger clone lies one base away. The data stem from a study of blood T cells in healthy people across ages (dated by TCRdb to about 2015). Looking at the study overall: In model experiments, template switching captured roughly one uniquely barcoded TCR beta cDNA molecule for every two T cells. To avoid experimental bias, donors of different ages were randomly spread across the sequencing lanes. For two donors (one aged 18 to 30 and one aged 80 or older), the study analyzed two additional independent replicas of 1 million unique cDNA reads from the same blood draw. To track age-related changes in TCR beta repertoire diversity, the study relied on deep sequencing normalized with unique cDNA molecular identifiers. Four age groups were formed from the donors: young (average approximately 17 years), middle-aged (just under 40), aged (over 55) and long-lived (82).

Library generation was performed with 5' RACE. TCRdb names Illumina HiSeq 2500 as the instrument used. A second roughly 7 to 11 cycle PCR used a sample-barcoded 5' primer and a J-beta primer mix. A template-switch 5' adaptor carrying 12 random nucleotides introduced a unique molecular identifier onto each TCR beta cDNA molecule. Each sample yielded at least 2.5 million CDR3-containing paired-end reads. All of the RNA was converted into first-strand cDNA using the Mint cDNA synthesis kit, with a TRBC-specific oligonucleotide serving as the primer. Following uracil-DNA glycosylase treatment, a first 18-cycle PCR with universal primers M1SS and BC2_uni_R was performed on all cDNA. Turning to the authors' computational methods: Normalization of each sample was performed by random selection of 1 million high-quality reads, each carrying a distinct molecular identifier. Instead of being binned into consensus sequences, reads that shared molecular identifiers were thrown out. MiTCR, with a Q25 quality threshold and the strictest error-elimination algorithm, was used for CDR3 identification, clonotype clustering and error correction. A nonparametric unseen species model with Euler transformation was used to estimate a lower bound on total TCR beta diversity. TCRdb itself trimmed the public reads at Q25 with fastp, ran MiXCR and retained productive beta chains. Entries are consolidated by CDR3 protein sequence, retaining the most common genes and DNA. The V and J calls reflect TCRdb's pipeline rather than the authors' work. The sample table holds approximately 810,000 distinct CDR3 sequences, of which 25% to 30% were seen once. The top ten clonotypes cover approximately 15% of the sample.

General findings and caveats noted by the study authors: There was a strong correlation between observed TCR beta diversity and the percentage of naive T cells measured by flow cytometry. The long-lived group showed more naive CD4+ T cells, fewer expanded clones and increased TCR diversity than the aged group, suggesting age selection. Estimates of total diversity from one million sequenced T cells were regarded as lower bounds and underestimates. Because donor CMV infection status was unknown, age-related changes in expanded clonotypes were potentially confounded. Because profiling used bulk unsorted PBMCs, naive and antigen-experienced compartments could not be compared conclusively. Observed TCR beta diversity per million T cells fell roughly linearly with age, and a significant reduction was already apparent by age around 40.

The roughly 38 donors, aged 6 to 90 years, were systemically healthy Caucasian individuals from Russia. Approximately 11 milliliters of peripheral blood were drawn from each donor into EDTA-treated Vacutainer tubes. PBMCs were isolated by Ficoll-Paque density-gradient centrifugation, with at least 7 million obtained per sample. Total RNA was extracted from PBMCs with Trizol reagent, with at least 6 micrograms obtained per sample. For every donor, an aliquot of PBMCs went through flow cytometry to measure the percentages of naive CD45RAhigh/CD27high T cells. From cysteine to phenylalanine, the CDR3 is 14 amino acids long. The only DNA kept is the CDR3, 42 bases in frame from the first base. V lost 6 bases and J lost 4 bases; the stretch between them is 14 bases long.

This chain joins TRBV12-3 or TRBV12-4 to TRBJ2-3, with a tentative D gene TRBD1 over 6 matching bases. Sequencing was carried out using blood. This clonotype was sampled from an elderly woman in good health. The sequenced DNA is TGTGCCAGCAGAGGGGGACCTAGAGCAGATACGCAGTATTTT. It translates as CASRGGPRADTQYF.